The 14 T cell receptor beta chains in this list originate from one sample, sequenced in a study of early T cells in non-severe SARS-CoV-2 infection. One entry per CDR3 protein results from TCRdb running MiXCR on the 5' RACE reads. Of under 85,000 distinct CDR3 sequences listed, roughly 12% are singletons. The sequenced material came from whole blood. These receptors originate from an adult who was a healthcare worker with PCR-confirmed SARS-CoV-2 infection or an uninfected control (not recorded which).

V gene TRBV5-5 combines with J gene TRBJ1-3; 7 positions match TRBD1. V was pared by 5 bases and J by 1 base, with 3 bases of the junction left unmatched. The CDR3 runs to 14 residues. In germline, CDR1 is SGHKS, CDR2 YYEKEE (reference sequence). CDR3: CASSLTGSGNTIYF. The CDR3 nucleotides read TGTGCCAGCAGTCTGACAGGGTCTGGAAACACCATATATTTT. The whole variable domain, remainder taken from reference TRBV5-5 and TRBJ1-3, is DAGVTQSPTHLIKTRGQQVTLRCSPISGHKSVSWYQQVLGQGPQFIFQYYEKEERGRGNFPDRFSARQFPNYSSELNVNALLLGDSALYLCASSLTGSGNTIYFGEGSWLTVV.

V is TRBV7-9 and J is TRBJ1-1; no clear D gene. CDR3 length: 15 amino acids. In germline, CDR1 is SEHNR, CDR2 FQNEAQ (reference sequence). Deletions cut 0 bases from V and 5 bases from J, with 13 bases between. Here the CDR3 reads CASSLAGKEGTEAFF. DNA for the CDR3: TGTGCCAGCAGCTTAGCGGGAAAGGAAGGGACTGAAGCTTTCTTT.

This clonotype has just a few counts. The chain joins TRBV6-2 or TRBV6-3 to TRBJ2-7; either TRBD1 or TRBD2 may fit D (5 bases each). The CDR3 contains 12 residues. Trimming shortened V by 10 bases and J by 2 bases, and 12 bases separated the two germline ends. The germline CDR1 and CDR2 sequences are MNHEY and SVGEGT. CDR3 residues: CANVGVTYEQYF. CDR3 bases: TGTGCCAATGTGGGGGTCACCTACGAGCAGTACTTC.

This clonotype has a count of ten or more. V usage is TRBV12-3 or TRBV12-4 and J usage is TRBJ2-3; 8 bases align to TRBD1. V lost 6 bases to trimming and J lost 5 bases; unmatched junction nucleotides: 7. The CDR3 sequence is 14 residues long. The CDR3 region has the DNA TGTGCCAGCAGCCTCCTGACAGGGGTAGATACGCAGTATTTT. Translated: CASSLLTGVDTQYF.

A few counts support this clonotype. The chain carries TRBV5-1 and TRBJ2-1; D might be TRBD1 or TRBD2, each matching 5 bases. V dropped 1 base and J dropped 3 bases, with 11 bases sitting between them. Germline assignment: CDR1 SGHRS and CDR2 YFSETQ. The CDR3 covers 15 residues. This chain's CDR3 is CASSLQGVGYNEQFF. The DNA for the CDR3 is TGCGCCAGCAGCTTGCAGGGAGTCGGCTACAATGAGCAGTTCTTC.

This clonotype was counted many times. This chain connects TRBV6-1 to TRBJ2-3; D unclear. V was cut by 6 bases and J by 1 base, with 11 bases left in between. Germline CDR1 MNHNS, CDR2 SASEGT. This CDR3 has 14 residues. DNA of the CDR3: TGTGCCAGCAGCCAGGCGGCAGGCACAGATACGCAGTATTTT. Amino acids: CASSQAAGTDTQYF.

This clonotype has just a few counts. The chain links TRBV6-1 to TRBJ2-3; TRBD1 is a possible D gene (5 bases). This CDR3 region has 16 residues. The germline V and J ends were trimmed by 6 bases and 0 bases, with 16 bases remaining between them. Per germline, CDR1 MNHNS and CDR2 SASEGT. CDR3 amino acids: CASRRRRGISTDTQYF. The CDR3 DNA reads TGTGCCAGCAGGAGGAGAAGGGGCATTAGCACAGATACGCAGTATTTT.

This clonotype has a handful of counts. The V call is TRBV30, the J call TRBJ2-2, with TRBD1 as a possible D gene (5 bases). This CDR3 has 13 residues. The V gene's germline CDR1 is GTSNPN and CDR2 SVGIG (reference sequence). The V end lost 6 bases, the J end lost 6 bases, and 14 bases lay between the germline ends. The DNA of the CDR3 is TGTGCCTGTCGACAGTCTAAACCCGGGGAGCTGTTTTTT. The encoded protein is CACRQSKPGELFF.

V usage is TRBV5-1 and J usage is TRBJ2-1, with 9 nucleotides matching TRBD2. The V gene's germline CDR1 is SGHRS and CDR2 YFSETQ. V dropped 0 bases and J dropped 4; count of bases not matched to a gene: 5. This CDR3 has 16 amino acids. As DNA, the CDR3 is TGCGCCAGCAGCTTGGCCGCGACTAGCGGTTACAATGAGCAGTTCTTC. Translated, it gives CASSLAATSGYNEQFF.

The rearrangement links TRBV24-1 to TRBJ2-1; 7 bases fit TRBD1. CDR3 length: 11 amino acids. CDR1 and CDR2 from the germline V gene are KGHDR and SFDVKD. Trimming removed 8 bases from V and 10 bases from J; junction bases left unmatched: 4. CDR3 loop: CATTWGQEQFF. The CDR3 coding sequence is TGTGCCACCACCTGGGGACAGGAGCAGTTCTTC.

The gene calls are TRBV12-3 or TRBV12-4 and TRBJ2-1; TRBD1 aligns across 7 bases. The CDR3 consists of 16 residues. J was trimmed by 10 bases and V by 7 bases; bases with no gene match: 19. This CDR3 reads CASNAPPGTAHREQFF. CDR3 sequence (DNA): TGTGCCAGCAATGCACCGCCTGGGACAGCCCACCGCGAGCAGTTCTTC.

This chain joins TRBV27 and TRBJ2-3; D gene ambiguous. Between the trimmed V and J ends, which lost 4 bases and 2 bases, there was a span of 13 bases. The CDR3 is made up of 15 amino acids. CDR1 and CDR2 (germline): MNHEY, SMNVEV (reference sequence). The CDR3 here is CASSYGARVTDTQYF. In DNA form, the CDR3 reads TGTGCCAGCAGTTATGGCGCAAGAGTCACAGATACGCAGTATTTT.

DNA of the CDR3: TGTGCCAGCAGTCATTCCCGTTACGGAGGCGCGGAGGCCAACGTCCTGACTTTC. This gives the protein CASSHSRYGGAEANVLTF. The rearrangement uses TRBV11-1 and TRBJ2-6, with D maybe TRBD2 (5 bases). The CDR3 extends over 18 amino acids. Germline V gene lookup returns CDR1 SGHAT and CDR2 FQDESV (reference sequence). The germline V and J ends were trimmed by 6 bases and 6 bases, with 24 bases remaining between them. The full variable domain, rest sourced from reference TRBV11-1 and TRBJ2-6, is EAEVAQSPRYKITEKSQAVAFWCDPISGHATLYWYRQILGQGPELLVQFQDESVVDDSQLPKDRFSAERLKGVDSTLKIQPAELGDSAMYLCASSHSRYGGAEANVLTFGAGSRLTVL.

The CDR3 sequence is CASSDRPNTEAFF. The CDR3 DNA sequence: TGTGCCAGCAGTGACAGACCGAACACTGAAGCTTTCTTT. The rearrangement links TRBV25-1 to TRBJ1-1; no definite D call. The CDR3 runs to 13 residues. V was pared by 3 bases and J by 1 base, with 6 bases between. CDR1 is MGHDK and CDR2 is SYGVNS in the germline V gene.